Listed here are 18 T cell receptor beta chains from one sample, sequenced in a study of blood T cell repertoires in COVID-19. Only in-frame clones appear in the TCRdb table, and some are missing; sequencing was by immunoSEQ multiplex PCR. The data hold 35,000 to 45,000 clones, with 85% to 95% observed a single time. Sequences were obtained from peripheral blood. All receptors derive from a man over 45 with COVID-19, enrolled during active disease.

The rearrangement joins TRBV7-2 to TRBJ2-5; unclear D gene. V shed 5 bases and J shed 2 bases, with 18 bases lying between them. The germline CDR1 and CDR2 sequences are SGHTA and FQGNSA. CDR3 size: 16 residues. The CDR3 DNA follows: TGTGCCAGCAGCCCCCCCGTCCCCCGCGGTCAAGAGACCCAGTACTTC. It is translated as CASSPPVPRGQETQYF.

J is TRBJ1-1 and V is TRBV27; D possibly corresponds to TRBD1 (5 bases). V was trimmed by 6 bases and J by 0 bases, leaving 14 bases between them. Germline CDR1 and CDR2: MNHEY and SMNVEV (reference sequence). This CDR3 spans 15 amino acids. The CDR3 here is CASRGGTNMNTEAFF. The CDR3 DNA reads as TGTGCCAGCAGGGGGGGGACTAACATGAACACTGAAGCTTTCTTT.

The J gene is TRBJ2-3, the V gene TRBV7-3; D unresolved. Germline V gives CDR1 SGHTA, CDR2 FQGTGA. The CDR3 loop spans 14 amino acids. Trimming stripped 7 bases from V and 0 bases from J, with 11 bases between. Here the CDR3 DNA reads TGTGCCAGCACCCATGGTAGAAGCACAGATACGCAGTATTTT. The encoded protein is CASTHGRSTDTQYF.

V usage is TRBV29-1 and J usage is TRBJ2-5; possibly TRBD1 for D (5 bases). The CDR3 is made up of 13 amino acids. V was trimmed by 4 bases and J by 5 bases, leaving 14 bases between them. Germline V gene lookup returns CDR1 SQVTM and CDR2 ANQGSEA. CDR3 amino acids: CSVASWGLETQYF. DNA for the CDR3: TGCAGCGTTGCAAGCTGGGGCTTGGAGACCCAGTACTTC.

The chain carries TRBV4-1 and TRBJ2-7; D might be TRBD1 (5 bases). V was shortened by 1 base and J by 7 bases, with 26 bases between the two germline ends. The CDR3 spans 18 residues. CDR1 and CDR2 (germline): MGHRA, YSYEKL. The CDR3 here is CASSQAFIRSGPHREQYF. The CDR3 DNA reads TGCGCCAGCAGCCAAGCATTTATTCGGTCAGGGCCTCATCGGGAGCAGTACTTC.

This sequence joins TRBV7-2 and TRBJ2-7; 10 bases fit TRBD2. Germline loops: CDR1 SGHTA, CDR2 FQGNSA. With V trimmed by 4 bases and J by 4 bases, 7 bases remained unmatched. The CDR3 has 15 amino acids. The CDR3 DNA reads TGTGCCAGCAGCTACTTAGCGGGAGGTTTATACGAGCAGTACTTC. Translated: CASSYLAGGLYEQYF.

The chain recombines TRBV5-1 with TRBJ2-1; 8 nucleotides match TRBD2. In germline, CDR1 is SGHRS, CDR2 YFSETQ. The trim removed 4 bases at V and 6 bases at J, leaving 12 bases unmatched. CDR3 length equals 16 residues. The CDR3 reads CASSRTGSGNSNEQFF. In DNA form, the CDR3 reads TGCGCCAGCAGCCGTACCGGTAGCGGGAATTCCAATGAGCAGTTCTTC. The full variable domain, with the rest looked up from reference TRBV5-1 and TRBJ2-1, is KAGVTQTPRYLIKTRGQQVTLSCSPISGHRSVSWYQQTPGQGLQFLFEYFSETQRNKGNFPGRFSGRQFSNSRSEMNVSTLELGDSALYLCASSRTGSGNSNEQFFGPGTRLTVL.

The CDR3 loop is CASSEEFNSPLHF. DNA for the CDR3: TGTGCCAGCAGTGAAGAGTTTAATTCACCCCTCCACTTT. This chain uses TRBV6-4 with TRBJ1-6, with unresolved D. Germline assignment: CDR1 MRHNA and CDR2 SNTAGT. This CDR3 spans 13 amino acids. Between the trimmed V and J ends, which lost 3 bases and 6 bases, there was a span of 6 bases.

The CDR3 sequence: CASSRGQGLNTEAFF. As DNA, the CDR3 is TGTGCCAGCTCACGTGGGCAGGGGTTGAACACTGAAGCTTTCTTT. This rearrangement joins TRBV18 to TRBJ1-1; D may be TRBD1 (6 bases). Germline CDR1 reads KGHSH; CDR2 reads LQKENI. The CDR3 extends over 15 amino acids. Trimming shortened V by 4 bases and J by 0 bases, and 12 bases separated the two germline ends.

The chain has TRBV7-3 and TRBJ1-1, with 7 bases matching TRBD1. V shed 8 bases, J shed 1 base, and the junction held 4 bases outside the gene matches. Germline V gives CDR1 SGHTA, CDR2 FQGTGA. This CDR3 has 13 amino acids. The CDR3 sequence is CASRDSENTEAFF. CDR3 nucleotide sequence: TGTGCCAGCCGGGACAGCGAGAACACTGAAGCTTTCTTT.

The chain employs TRBV27 and TRBJ1-5; weak D call: TRBD1 (6 bases). V was clipped by 0 bases and J by 5 bases, with 14 bases between them. CDR3 length: 16 residues. Germline values: CDR1 MNHEY, CDR2 SMNVEV (reference sequence). The CDR3 reads CASSLSRQVRYQPQHF. The CDR3, as DNA: TGTGCCAGCAGTTTATCCCGACAGGTACGTTATCAGCCCCAGCATTTT.

The CDR3 region is CASSPAGTSGNEQYF. The CDR3 nucleotides are TGTGCCAGCAGCCCCGCCGGGACTAGCGGGAACGAGCAGTACTTC. The chain has TRBV7-2 and TRBJ2-7; 13 positions agree with TRBD2. Per the germline V gene, CDR1 is SGHTA and CDR2 is FQGNSA. This CDR3 is 15 amino acids long. The ends lost 5 bases at V and 5 bases at J; junction bases unmatched: 6.

This clone appeared once. This chain joins TRBV6-2 or TRBV6-3 and TRBJ1-2; D is unclear. Germline V gives CDR1 MNHEY, CDR2 SVGEGT. This CDR3 region has 15 residues. The V gene lost 2 bases and the J gene lost 3 bases, with 13 bases spanning the gap. The DNA for the CDR3 is TGTGCCAGCAGTTACAGGGCAGCGGGAGACTATGGCTACACCTTC. This codes for CASSYRAAGDYGYTF.

In its sample, this clone was seen a few times. The chain is built from TRBV11-2 and TRBJ2-1; 12 bases are shared with TRBD2. CDR3 length: 15 amino acids. With 5 bases clipped from V and 7 bases from J, the junction kept 6 bases outside the gene matches. Germline CDR1 reads SGHAT; CDR2 reads FQNNGV. CDR3 bases: TGTGCCAGCAGCCCCGGGACTAGCGGGTGGAATGAGCAGTTCTTC. As protein: CASSPGTSGWNEQFF. The full variable domain, rest sourced from reference TRBV11-2 and TRBJ2-1, is EAGVAQSPRYKIIEKRQSVAFWCNPISGHATLYWYQQILGQGPKLLIQFQNNGVVDDSQLPKDRFSAERLKGVDSTLKIQPAKLEDSAVYLCASSPGTSGWNEQFFGPGTRLTVL.

DNA for the CDR3: TGTGCCACCAGCTCCCGACCCGGAGGTTTGGTAGGAACCGGGGAGCTGTTTTTT. It specifies CATSSRPGGLVGTGELFF. The chain joins TRBV15 to TRBJ2-2; perhaps TRBD2 as D (5 bases). The CDR3 is 18 amino acids. V was clipped by 5 bases and J by 5 bases, with 24 bases between them. Germline CDR1 is LNHNV and CDR2 is YYDKDF (reference sequence).

V gene TRBV18 combines with J gene TRBJ1-2; 8 bases match TRBD1. After removal of 3 bases from V and 5 bases from J, the junction contained 5 bases not matched to a gene. The CDR3 length is 14 residues. Germline V gene sequence: CDR1 KGHSH, CDR2 LQKENI. Written as DNA, the CDR3 is TGTGCCAGCTCACCCAGGGGGCGCGAGTATGGCTACACCTTC. The encoded protein is CASSPRGREYGYTF.

The V and J genes are TRBV5-1 and TRBJ1-2; no firm D call. Per the germline V gene, CDR1 is SGHRS and CDR2 is YFSETQ. This CDR3 region has 18 residues. Trimming shortened V by 0 bases and J by 8 bases, and 26 bases separated the two germline ends. The CDR3 coding sequence is TGCGCCAGCAGCTTGGCCCCTCAAGGTGGGGAGCCGGGTAAGGGCTACACCTTC. Its translation is CASSLAPQGGEPGKGYTF.

The rearrangement links TRBV6-5 to TRBJ2-7; TRBD2 aligns across 11 bases. CDR1 is MNHEY, CDR2 SVGAGI, per germline. The CDR3 is 15 amino acids. The ends lost 2 bases at V and 0 bases at J; junction bases unmatched: 0. The CDR3 nucleotides read TGTGCCAGCAGTTACACTAGCGGGAGCTCCTACGAGCAGTACTTC. It specifies CASSYTSGSSYEQYF.